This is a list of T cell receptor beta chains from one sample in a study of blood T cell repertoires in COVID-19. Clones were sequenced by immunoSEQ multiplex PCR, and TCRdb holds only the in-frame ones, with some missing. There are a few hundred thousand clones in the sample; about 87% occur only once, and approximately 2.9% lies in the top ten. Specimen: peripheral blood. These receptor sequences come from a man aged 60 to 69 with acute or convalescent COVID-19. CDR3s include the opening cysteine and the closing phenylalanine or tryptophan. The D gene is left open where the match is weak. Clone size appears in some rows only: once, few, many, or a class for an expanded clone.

cdr3_aa: CASRRQGPFNEKLFF
cdr3_nt: TGTGCCAGCAGAAGACAGGGTCCTTTTAATGAAAAACTGTTTTTT
clone_size: once
d_call: TRBD1
v_call: TRBV2
j_call: TRBJ1-4

cdr3_aa: CASSITPGMGTEAFF
cdr3_nt: TGTGCCAGTAGTATAACTCCAGGGATGGGCACTGAAGCTTTCTTT
clone_size: NA
d_call: NA
v_call: TRBV19
j_call: TRBJ1-1

cdr3_aa: CAWSVVRSGPDYEQYF
cdr3_nt: TGTGCCTGGAGTGTTGTCAGGTCAGGTCCGGACTACGAGCAGTACTTC
clone_size: NA
d_call: NA
v_call: TRBV30
j_call: TRBJ2-7

cdr3_aa: CASSLAPQGLQETQYF
cdr3_nt: TGCGCCAGCAGCTTAGCCCCTCAGGGCCTTCAAGAGACCCAGTACTTC
clone_size: NA
d_call: NA
v_call: TRBV5-1
j_call: TRBJ2-5

cdr3_aa: CASSFPGQGANEQYF
cdr3_nt: TGTGCCAGCAGTTTCCCGGGACAGGGGGCGAACGAGCAGTACTTC
clone_size: once
d_call: TRBD1
v_call: TRBV28
j_call: TRBJ2-7

cdr3_aa: CASSTGGQGAHEQYF
cdr3_nt: TGTGCCAGTAGTACGGGGGGACAGGGGGCCCACGAGCAGTACTTC
clone_size: NA
d_call: TRBD1
v_call: TRBV19
j_call: TRBJ2-7

cdr3_aa: CAISEWDIGNTIYF
cdr3_nt: TGTGCCATCAGTGAGTGGGACATAGGAAACACCATATATTTT
clone_size: NA
d_call: NA
v_call: TRBV10-3
j_call: TRBJ1-3

cdr3_aa: CASGRGGRYEQFF
cdr3_nt: TGTGCCAGCGGGCGGGGGGGCCGTTATGAGCAGTTCTTC
clone_size: NA
d_call: TRBD2
v_call: TRBV3-1/TRBV3-2
j_call: TRBJ2-1

cdr3_aa: CASKTSTNEKLFF
cdr3_nt: TGTGCCAGCAAAACTTCGACTAATGAAAAACTGTTTTTT
clone_size: NA
d_call: NA
v_call: TRBV6-5
j_call: TRBJ1-4

cdr3_aa: CASSQGGEQYF
cdr3_nt: TGTGCCAGCAGCCAGGGTGGGGAGCAGTACTTC
clone_size: NA
d_call: NA
v_call: TRBV7-9
j_call: TRBJ2-7

cdr3_aa: CASSPTSTGREQYF
cdr3_nt: TGTGCCAGCTCACCAACTTCGACAGGGCGCGAGCAGTACTTC
clone_size: NA
d_call: TRBD1
v_call: TRBV18
j_call: TRBJ2-7

cdr3_aa: CASSQDRRSAYEQYF
cdr3_nt: TGTGCCAGCAGCCAAGATCGGAGGTCAGCCTACGAGCAGTACTTC
clone_size: NA
d_call: NA
v_call: TRBV3-1/TRBV3-2
j_call: TRBJ2-7

cdr3_aa: CASSWTSGSYNEQFF
cdr3_nt: TGTGCCAGCAGCTGGACTAGTGGGTCTTACAATGAGCAGTTCTTC
clone_size: NA
d_call: TRBD2
v_call: TRBV13
j_call: TRBJ2-1

cdr3_aa: CASSWRGALNYGELFF
cdr3_nt: TGTGCCAGCAGCTGGAGGGGCGCCTTGAATTACGGGGAGCTGTTTTTT
clone_size: NA
d_call: NA
v_call: TRBV11-2
j_call: TRBJ2-2

cdr3_aa: CASSGRRQSHHGYTF
cdr3_nt: TGTGCCAGCAGCGGCCGCCGACAGAGTCATCATGGCTACACCTTC
clone_size: NA
d_call: NA
v_call: TRBV9
j_call: TRBJ1-2

cdr3_aa: CASSLVGTGGFMGTDGYTF
cdr3_nt: TGTGCCAGCAGCTTAGTCGGGACAGGGGGCTTTATGGGGACTGATGGCTACACCTTC
clone_size: few
d_call: TRBD1
v_call: TRBV7-2
j_call: TRBJ1-2

cdr3_aa: CASSRFSGGATDEQFF
cdr3_nt: TGCGCCAGCAGCCGCTTTAGCGGGGGGGCGACCGATGAGCAGTTCTTC
clone_size: NA
d_call: TRBD2
v_call: TRBV4-1
j_call: TRBJ2-1

cdr3_aa: CASSLEGGPYEQYF
cdr3_nt: TGTGCCAGCAGCTTAGAGGGGGGGCCCTACGAGCAGTACTTC
clone_size: NA
d_call: NA
v_call: TRBV7-2
j_call: TRBJ2-7

cdr3_aa: CAWSVVSSANYGYTF
cdr3_nt: TGTGCCTGGAGTGTGGTCAGTTCAGCTAACTATGGCTACACCTTC
clone_size: NA
d_call: NA
v_call: TRBV30
j_call: TRBJ1-2

cdr3_aa: CASTTTGQGNSPLHF
cdr3_nt: TGTGCCAGCACCACGACCGGACAGGGAAACTCACCCCTCCACTTT
clone_size: NA
d_call: TRBD1
v_call: TRBV2
j_call: TRBJ1-6

cdr3_aa: CASSLGQGLEKLFF
cdr3_nt: TGTGCCAGTAGCCTGGGACAGGGACTCGAAAAACTGTTTTTT
clone_size: NA
d_call: TRBD1
v_call: TRBV19
j_call: TRBJ1-4

cdr3_aa: CAWSRQGGLMNTEAFF
cdr3_nt: TGTGCCTGGAGCCGACAGGGGGGCCTCATGAACACTGAAGCTTTCTTT
clone_size: NA
d_call: TRBD1
v_call: TRBV30
j_call: TRBJ1-1

cdr3_aa: CASSMGQGYGYTF
cdr3_nt: TGTGCCAGTAGTATGGGGCAGGGCTATGGCTACACCTTC
clone_size: NA
d_call: NA
v_call: TRBV19
j_call: TRBJ1-2

cdr3_aa: CASGAYRSSTDTQYF
cdr3_nt: TGTGCCAGCGGCGCGTATCGTAGCAGCACAGATACGCAGTATTTT
clone_size: NA
d_call: NA
v_call: TRBV6-5
j_call: TRBJ2-3

cdr3_aa: CASSRLGQGFTMNTEAFF
cdr3_nt: TGTGCCAGCAGTCGACTGGGACAGGGATTCACGATGAACACTGAAGCTTTCTTT
clone_size: NA
d_call: TRBD1
v_call: TRBV6-6
j_call: TRBJ1-1

cdr3_aa: CASSLGQGTASNTEAFF
cdr3_nt: TGTGCCAGCAGCTTGGGGCAGGGGACGGCTTCGAACACTGAAGCTTTCTTT
clone_size: NA
d_call: NA
v_call: TRBV5-4
j_call: TRBJ1-1

cdr3_aa: CSASVGTGNGQTQYF
cdr3_nt: TGCAGTGCTAGTGTTGGGACAGGGAATGGGCAGACCCAGTACTTC
clone_size: NA
d_call: TRBD1
v_call: TRBV20-1
j_call: TRBJ2-5